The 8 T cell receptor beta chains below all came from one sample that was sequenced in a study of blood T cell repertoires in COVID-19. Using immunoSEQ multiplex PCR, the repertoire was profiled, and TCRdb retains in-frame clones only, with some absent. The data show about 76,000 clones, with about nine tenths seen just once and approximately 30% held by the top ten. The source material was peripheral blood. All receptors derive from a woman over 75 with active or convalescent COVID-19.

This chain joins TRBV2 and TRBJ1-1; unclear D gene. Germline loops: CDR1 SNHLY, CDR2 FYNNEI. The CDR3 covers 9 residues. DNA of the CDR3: TGTGCTCTCGGGACTGAAGCTTTCTTT. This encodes CALGTEAFF.

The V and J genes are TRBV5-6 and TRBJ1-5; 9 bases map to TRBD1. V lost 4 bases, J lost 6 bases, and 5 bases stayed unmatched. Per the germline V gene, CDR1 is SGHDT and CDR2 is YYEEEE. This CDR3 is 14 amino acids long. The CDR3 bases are TGTGCCAGCAGCCCCGGGACAGGGACTCAGCCCCAGCATTTT. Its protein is CASSPGTGTQPQHF. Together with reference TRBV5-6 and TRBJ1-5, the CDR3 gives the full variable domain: DAGVTQSPTHLIKTRGQQVTLRCSPKSGHDTVSWYQQALGQGPQFIFQYYEEEERQRGNFPDRFSGHQFPNYSSELNVNALLLGDSALYLCASSPGTGTQPQHFGDGTRLSIL.

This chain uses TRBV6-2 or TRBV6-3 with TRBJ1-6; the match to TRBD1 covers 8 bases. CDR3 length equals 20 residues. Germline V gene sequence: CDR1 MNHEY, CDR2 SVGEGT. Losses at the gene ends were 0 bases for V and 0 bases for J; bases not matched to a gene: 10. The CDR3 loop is CASSYSMRQGPGSYNSPLHF. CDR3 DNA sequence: TGTGCCAGCAGTTACTCGATGAGACAGGGGCCGGGCTCCTATAATTCACCCCTCCACTTT.

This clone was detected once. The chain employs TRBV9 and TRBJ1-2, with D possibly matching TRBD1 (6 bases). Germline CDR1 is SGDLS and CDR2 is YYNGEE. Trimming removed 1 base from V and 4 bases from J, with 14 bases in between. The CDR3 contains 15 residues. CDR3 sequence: CASSVYKDSPYGYTF. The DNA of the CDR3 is TGTGCCAGCAGCGTATATAAGGACAGCCCCTATGGCTACACCTTC.

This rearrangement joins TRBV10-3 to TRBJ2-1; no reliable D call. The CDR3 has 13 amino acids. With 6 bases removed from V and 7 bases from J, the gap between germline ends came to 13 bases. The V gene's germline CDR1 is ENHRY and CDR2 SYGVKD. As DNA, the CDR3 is TGTGCCATCAGCACCTATTCGGAGAATGAGCAGTTCTTC. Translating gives CAISTYSENEQFF.

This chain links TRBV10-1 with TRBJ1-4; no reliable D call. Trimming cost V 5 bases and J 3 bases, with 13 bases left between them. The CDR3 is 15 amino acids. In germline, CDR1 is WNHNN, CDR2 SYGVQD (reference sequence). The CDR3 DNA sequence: TGCGCCAGCAGTTTGACCAGAGGCTCTAATGAAAAACTGTTTTTT. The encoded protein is CASSLTRGSNEKLFF.

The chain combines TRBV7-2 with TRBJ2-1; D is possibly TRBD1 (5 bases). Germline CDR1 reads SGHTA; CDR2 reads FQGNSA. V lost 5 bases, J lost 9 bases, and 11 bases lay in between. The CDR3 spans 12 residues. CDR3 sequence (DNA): TGTGCCAGCAGCGTAACAGGCAGTGAGCAGTTCTTC. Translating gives CASSVTGSEQFF.

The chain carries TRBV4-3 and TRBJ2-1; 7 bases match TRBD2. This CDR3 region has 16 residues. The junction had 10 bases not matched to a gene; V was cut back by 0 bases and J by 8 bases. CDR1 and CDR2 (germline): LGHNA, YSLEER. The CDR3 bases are TGCGCCAGCAGCCAAGATTGGACTAGACCTCTCGATGAGCAGTTCTTC. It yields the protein CASSQDWTRPLDEQFF.